The 14 T cell receptor beta chains given below trace back to one sample, sequenced in a study of blood T cell repertoires in COVID-19 (dated by TCRdb to between 2020 and 2021). Libraries were built with the immunoSEQ multiplex PCR assay. TCRdb carries this immuneACCESS record with in-frame sequences only. Its versions omit some clonotypes, under half of them owing to an unresolved V gene in the studies checked, with the rest unexplained. The sample has hundreds of thousands of clones on record, over 75% of them singletons. 11% of the sample is taken by the ten largest. The sample was peripheral blood. The source of these receptors is a man aged 50-59 years with COVID-19, enrolled during active disease.

The V and J genes are TRBV4-2 and TRBJ1-4, with TRBD1 matching over 7 bases. The trim removed 0 bases at V and 8 bases at J, leaving 6 bases unmatched. Per germline, CDR1 LGHNA and CDR2 YNFKEQ. The CDR3 is made up of 15 amino acids. CDR3: CASSQDSTGEEKLFF. CDR3 DNA: TGTGCCAGCAGCCAAGATAGTACAGGGGAAGAAAAACTGTTTTTT.

The chain recombines TRBV24-1 with TRBJ2-1; TRBD2 agrees at 8 bases. Unmatched junction bases numbered 10, after V lost 12 bases and J lost 4 bases. The CDR3 consists of 14 residues. Germline V gene sequence: CDR1 KGHDR, CDR2 SFDVKD. CDR3 in DNA: TGTGCCCACCCCGGGCGGGGGGCTTACAATGAGCAGTTCTTC. Encoded protein: CAHPGRGAYNEQFF.

The chain is built from TRBV7-9 and TRBJ1-1; D is unresolved. The V and J ends lost 6 bases and 2 bases respectively, with 4 bases between them. The length of the CDR3 is 11 residues. Germline values: CDR1 SEHNR, CDR2 FQNEAQ (reference sequence). The CDR3 DNA is TGTGCCAGCAGTCTCAACACTGAAGCTTTCTTT. Its translation is CASSLNTEAFF.

V and J are TRBV21-1 and TRBJ1-1; the table calls TRBD1, which could not be checked here. TRBV21-1 is given as a pseudogene. The CDR3 consists of 14 residues. DNA for the CDR3: TGTGCCAGCAGCAAACTGGGCAACGACACTGAAGCTTTCTTT. This sequence encodes CASSKLGNDTEAFF.

In regard to this clone: Other DNA sequences from this sample encode an identical CDR3 as well. For the CDR3, the DNA is TGTGCTAGTGGTACAGGGGAACAAGAGACCCAGTACTTC. Translated: CASGTGEQETQYF. The chain joins TRBV12-5 to TRBJ2-5, with TRBD1 matching over 7 bases. This CDR3 has 13 residues. The germline CDR1 and CDR2 sequences are LGHNT and FRNRAP. V shed 5 bases and J 2 bases; nucleotides not matched to a gene: 2.

V is TRBV3-1 (or the pseudogene TRBV3-2) and J is TRBJ1-4; tentatively, D is TRBD1 (5 bases). The germline V gene has CDR1 LGHDT and CDR2 YNNKEL (reference sequence). Trimming stripped 5 bases from V and 6 bases from J, with 22 bases between. CDR3 length equals 17 residues. The DNA of the CDR3 is TGTGCCAGCAGCGACGGGCAGGGCCTACTTCGGGATGAAAAACTGTTTTTT. Encoded protein: CASSDGQGLLRDEKLFF.

The CDR3 DNA is TGTGCCAGCAGTCTCCATGGGACAGGCCCCTATGGCTACACCTTC. Amino acids: CASSLHGTGPYGYTF. V and J are TRBV27 and TRBJ1-2; 8 nucleotides agree with TRBD1. This CDR3 has 15 residues. V shed 5 bases, J shed 4 bases, and the junction held 9 bases outside the gene matches. Germline V gene data show CDR1 as MNHEY and CDR2 as SMNVEV (reference sequence).

V usage is TRBV7-6 and J usage is TRBJ2-2, with a tentative D call TRBD1 (6 bases). V was clipped by 5 bases and J by 7 bases, with 8 bases between them. CDR3 size: 12 residues. Germline values: CDR1 SGHVS, CDR2 FNYEAQ. This CDR3 is CASSLDSGELFF. CDR3 nucleotides: TGTGCCAGCAGCCTGGACAGCGGGGAGCTGTTTTTT.

This chain uses TRBV27 with TRBJ2-3; D unclear. CDR3 length equals 14 residues. Trimming shortened V by 6 bases and J by 2 bases, and 12 bases separated the two germline ends. The germline CDR1 and CDR2 sequences are MNHEY and SMNVEV (reference sequence). Written as DNA, the CDR3 is TGTGCCAGCAGACCACCCTATACCACAGATACGCAGTATTTT. It specifies CASRPPYTTDTQYF.

The genes are TRBV19 and TRBJ2-7; 8 bases are a match to TRBD1. CDR3 length: 16 amino acids. Per the germline V gene, CDR1 is LNHDA and CDR2 is SQIVND (reference sequence). J gave up 3 bases and V 3 bases, and 10 bases lay outside the gene matches. The CDR3 protein is CASSIYRGTGGYEQYF. For the CDR3, the DNA is TGTGCCAGTAGTATCTACCGGGGGACAGGAGGCTACGAGCAGTACTTC. Together with reference TRBV19 and TRBJ2-7, the CDR3 gives the full variable domain: DGGITQSPKYLFRKEGQNVTLSCEQNLNHDAMYWYRQDPGQGLRLIYYSQIVNDFQKGDIAEGYSVSREKKESFPLTVTSAQKNPTAFYLCASSIYRGTGGYEQYFGPGTRLTVT.

This chain uses TRBV4-2 with TRBJ2-2, with 7 bases identical to TRBD2. Germline CDR1 reads LGHNA; CDR2 reads YNFKEQ. J was trimmed by 6 bases and V by 1 base; bases with no gene match: 5. The CDR3 covers 15 residues. The CDR3, as DNA: TGTGCCAGCAGCCAAGTCACTAGCGACGCCGGGGAGCTGTTTTTT. Translated, it gives CASSQVTSDAGELFF.

The chain has TRBV6-5 and TRBJ2-1, with TRBD1 matching 10 bases. Germline loops: CDR1 MNHEY, CDR2 SVGAGI. J gave up 3 bases and V 4 bases, and 3 bases lay outside the gene matches. The CDR3 consists of 15 residues. The CDR3 bases are TGTGCCAGCAGTTTCGGGACAGGGGTCTACAATGAGCAGTTCTTC. Translating gives CASSFGTGVYNEQFF.

This rearrangement joins TRBV19 to TRBJ2-3; 12 nucleotides line up with TRBD2. In germline, CDR1 is LNHDA, CDR2 SQIVND (reference sequence). There are 17 residues in the CDR3. Trimming cost V 1 base and J 1 base; bases outside gene matches: 3. CDR3 protein: CASSIAGLAGRTDTQYF. In nucleotides, the CDR3 is TGTGCCAGTAGTATAGCCGGACTAGCGGGACGCACAGATACGCAGTATTTT.

The rearrangement joins TRBV28 to TRBJ2-5, with TRBD2 matching 8 bases. Germline V CDR1 and CDR2: MDHEN, SYDVKM. V lost 2 bases to trimming and J lost 5 bases; unmatched junction nucleotides: 10. The CDR3 runs 16 residues. CDR3: CASSLTPAGGGETQYF. CDR3 nucleotide sequence: TGTGCCAGCAGTTTAACCCCTGCGGGGGGCGGGGAGACCCAGTACTTC.